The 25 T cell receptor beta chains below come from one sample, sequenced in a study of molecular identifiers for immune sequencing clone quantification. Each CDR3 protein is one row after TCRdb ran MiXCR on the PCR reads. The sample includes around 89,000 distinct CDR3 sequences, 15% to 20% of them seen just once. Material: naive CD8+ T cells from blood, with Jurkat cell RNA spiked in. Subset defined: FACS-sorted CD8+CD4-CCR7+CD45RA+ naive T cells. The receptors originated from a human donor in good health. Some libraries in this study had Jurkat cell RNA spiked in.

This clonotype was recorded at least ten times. The chain's CDR3 is CASSLGTSVAYEQYF. The CDR3 DNA reads TGTGCCAGCAGTTTAGGGACTAGCGTCGCCTACGAGCAGTACTTC. The rearrangement uses TRBV28 and TRBJ2-7; 10 bases fit TRBD2. V shed 2 bases and J 2 bases; nucleotides not matched to a gene: 3. The CDR3 extends over 15 amino acids. Germline V lookup: CDR1 MDHEN, CDR2 SYDVKM.

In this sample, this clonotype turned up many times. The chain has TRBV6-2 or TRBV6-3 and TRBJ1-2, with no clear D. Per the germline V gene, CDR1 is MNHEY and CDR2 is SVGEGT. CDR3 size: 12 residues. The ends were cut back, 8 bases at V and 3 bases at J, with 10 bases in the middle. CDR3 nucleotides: TGTGCCAGCGAGGGCGCCGACTATGGCTACACCTTC. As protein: CASEGADYGYTF.

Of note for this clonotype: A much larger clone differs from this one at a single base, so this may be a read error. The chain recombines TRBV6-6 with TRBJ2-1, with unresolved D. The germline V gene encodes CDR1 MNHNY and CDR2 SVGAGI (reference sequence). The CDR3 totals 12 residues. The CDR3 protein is CVSSQDPSPSSF. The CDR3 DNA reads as TGTGTCAGCAGTCAAGACCCCTCTCCCAGTTCTTTC.

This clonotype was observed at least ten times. CDR3 sequence reads: CASRQGAVGYTF. CDR3 in DNA: TGTGCCAGCAGGCAGGGGGCGGTTGGCTACACCTTC. This rearrangement joins TRBV12-3 or TRBV12-4 to TRBJ1-2, with TRBD1 matching 8 bases. The junction had 4 bases not matched to a gene; V was cut back by 6 bases and J by 7 bases. The CDR3 totals 12 residues.

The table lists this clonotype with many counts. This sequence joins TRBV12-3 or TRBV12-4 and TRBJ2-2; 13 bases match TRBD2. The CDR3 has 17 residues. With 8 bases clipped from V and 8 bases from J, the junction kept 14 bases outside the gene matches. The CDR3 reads CASQPGTSGIRHGELFF. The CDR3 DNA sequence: TGTGCCAGCCAGCCCGGGACTAGCGGGATCCGGCATGGGGAGCTGTTTTTT.

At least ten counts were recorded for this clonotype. For the CDR3, the DNA is TGTGCCAGCAGCTTGGGCGGGAGCTCCTACGAGCAGTACTTC. Its translation: CASSLGGSSYEQYF. The chain is built from TRBV5-6 and TRBJ2-7; 7 bases agree with TRBD2. The CDR3 totals 14 residues. In germline, CDR1 is SGHDT, CDR2 YYEEEE. The V segment lost 0 bases and the J segment 0 bases; nucleotides outside the gene matches: 0.

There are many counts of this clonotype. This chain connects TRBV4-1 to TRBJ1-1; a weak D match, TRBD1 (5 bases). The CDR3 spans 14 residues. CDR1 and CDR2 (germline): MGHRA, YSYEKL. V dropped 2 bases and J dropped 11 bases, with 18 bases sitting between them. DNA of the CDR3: TGCGCCAGCAGCCAATTTAAGGGGACGGATATGGCTTTCTTT. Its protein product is CASSQFKGTDMAFF.

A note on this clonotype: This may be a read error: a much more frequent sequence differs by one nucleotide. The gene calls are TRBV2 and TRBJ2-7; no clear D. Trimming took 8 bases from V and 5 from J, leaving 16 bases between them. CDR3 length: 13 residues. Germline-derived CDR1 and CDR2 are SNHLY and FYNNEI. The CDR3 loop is CASGAGHGDEQYF. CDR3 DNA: TGTGCCAGCGGTGCCGGGCACGGCGACGAGCAGTACTTC.

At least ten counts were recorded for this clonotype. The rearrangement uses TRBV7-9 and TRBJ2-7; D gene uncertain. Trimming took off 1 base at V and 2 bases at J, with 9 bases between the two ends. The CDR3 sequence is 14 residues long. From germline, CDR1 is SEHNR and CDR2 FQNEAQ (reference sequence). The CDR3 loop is CASSLVVSPYEQYF. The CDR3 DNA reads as TGTGCCAGCAGCTTAGTGGTCAGTCCCTACGAGCAGTACTTC.

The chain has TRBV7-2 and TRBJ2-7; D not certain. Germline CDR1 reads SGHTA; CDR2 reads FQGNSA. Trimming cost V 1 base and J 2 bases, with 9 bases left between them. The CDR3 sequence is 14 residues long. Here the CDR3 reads CASSLDDTTYEQYF. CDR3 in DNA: TGTGCCAGCAGCTTAGACGACACCACCTACGAGCAGTACTTC.

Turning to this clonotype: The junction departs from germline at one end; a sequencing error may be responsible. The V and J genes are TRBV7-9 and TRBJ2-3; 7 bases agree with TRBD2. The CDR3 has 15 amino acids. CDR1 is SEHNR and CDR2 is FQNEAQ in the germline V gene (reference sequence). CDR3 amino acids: CTSSPTSRVTDTQYF. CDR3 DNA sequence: TGTACCAGCTCACCGACTAGCAGGGTCACAGATACGCAGTATTTT.

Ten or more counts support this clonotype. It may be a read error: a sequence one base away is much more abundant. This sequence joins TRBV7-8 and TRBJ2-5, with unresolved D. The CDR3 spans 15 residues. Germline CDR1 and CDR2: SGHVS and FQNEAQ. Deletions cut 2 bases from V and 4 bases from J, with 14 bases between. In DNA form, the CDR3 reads TGTGCCAGCAGCTTAATTGCCCCAGTCCGAGAGACCCAGTACTTC. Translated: CASSLIAPVRETQYF.

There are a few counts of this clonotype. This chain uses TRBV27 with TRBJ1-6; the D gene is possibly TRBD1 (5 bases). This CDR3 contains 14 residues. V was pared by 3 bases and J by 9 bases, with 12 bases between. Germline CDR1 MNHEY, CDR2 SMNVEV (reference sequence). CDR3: CASSFRGVGSPLHF. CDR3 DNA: TGTGCCAGCAGTTTCCGGGGGGTAGGTTCACCCCTCCACTTT.

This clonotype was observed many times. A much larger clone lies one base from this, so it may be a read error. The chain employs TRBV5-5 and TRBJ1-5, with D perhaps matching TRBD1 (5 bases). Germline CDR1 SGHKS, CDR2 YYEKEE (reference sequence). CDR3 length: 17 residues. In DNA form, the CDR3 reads TGTGCCGGCAGCTTGTGGGACGGAGAATATAGCAATCAGCCCCAGCATTTT. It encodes CAGSLWDGEYSNQPQHF.

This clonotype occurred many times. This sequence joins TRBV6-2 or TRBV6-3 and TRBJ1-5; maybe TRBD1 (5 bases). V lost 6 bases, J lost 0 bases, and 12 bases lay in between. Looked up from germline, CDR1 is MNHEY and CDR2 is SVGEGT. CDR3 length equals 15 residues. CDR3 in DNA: TGTGCCAGCAGGCGGACATTAGATAGCAATCAGCCCCAGCATTTT. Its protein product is CASRRTLDSNQPQHF.

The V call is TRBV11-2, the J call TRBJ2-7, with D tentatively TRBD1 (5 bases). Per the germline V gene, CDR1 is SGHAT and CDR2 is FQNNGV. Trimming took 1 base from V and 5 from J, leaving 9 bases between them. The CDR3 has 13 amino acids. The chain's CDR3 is CASSLAGSDEQYF. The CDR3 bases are TGTGCCAGCAGCTTAGCAGGGTCTGACGAGCAGTACTTC.

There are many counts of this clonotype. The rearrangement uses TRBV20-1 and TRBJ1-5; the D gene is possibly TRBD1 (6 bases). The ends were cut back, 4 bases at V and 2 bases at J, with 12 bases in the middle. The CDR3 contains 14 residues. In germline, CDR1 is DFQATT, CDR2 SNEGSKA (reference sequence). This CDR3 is CSAKGGDRNQPQHF. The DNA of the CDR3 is TGCAGTGCTAAGGGGGGTGATCGCAATCAGCCCCAGCATTTT.

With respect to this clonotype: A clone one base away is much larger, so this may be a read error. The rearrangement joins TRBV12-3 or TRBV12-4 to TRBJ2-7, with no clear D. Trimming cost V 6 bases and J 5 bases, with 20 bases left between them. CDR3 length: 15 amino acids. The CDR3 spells CASSPGILFVNEQYF. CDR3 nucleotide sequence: TGTGCCAGCAGCCCCGGTATCCTCTTCGTCAACGAGCAGTACTTC.

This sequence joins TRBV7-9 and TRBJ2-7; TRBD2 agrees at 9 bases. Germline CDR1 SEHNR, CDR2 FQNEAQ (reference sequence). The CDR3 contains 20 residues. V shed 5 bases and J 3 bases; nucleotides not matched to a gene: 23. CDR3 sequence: CASSPKTSSAAGGGIYEQYF. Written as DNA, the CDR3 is TGTGCCAGCAGCCCTAAGACTAGTTCCGCCGCGGGGGGGGGTATCTACGAGCAGTACTTC.

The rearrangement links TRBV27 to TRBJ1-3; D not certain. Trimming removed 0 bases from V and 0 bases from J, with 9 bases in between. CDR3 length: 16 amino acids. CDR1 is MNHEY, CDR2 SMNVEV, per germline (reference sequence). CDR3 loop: CASSLSQEYSGNTIYF. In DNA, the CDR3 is TGTGCCAGCAGTTTATCCCAGGAGTACTCTGGAAACACCATATATTTT.

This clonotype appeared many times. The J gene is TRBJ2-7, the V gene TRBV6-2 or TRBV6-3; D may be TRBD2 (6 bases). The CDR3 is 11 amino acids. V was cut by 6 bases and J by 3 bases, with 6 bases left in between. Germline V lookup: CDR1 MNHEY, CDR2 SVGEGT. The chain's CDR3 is CASSGGYEQYF. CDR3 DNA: TGTGCCAGCAGCGGGGGCTACGAGCAGTACTTC.

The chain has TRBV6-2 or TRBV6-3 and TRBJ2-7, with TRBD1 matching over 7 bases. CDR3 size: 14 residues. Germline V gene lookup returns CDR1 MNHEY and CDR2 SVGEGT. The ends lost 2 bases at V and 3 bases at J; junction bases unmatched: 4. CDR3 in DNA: TGTGCCAGCAGTTACGAGGCAGGGGGCTACGAGCAGTACTTC. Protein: CASSYEAGGYEQYF.

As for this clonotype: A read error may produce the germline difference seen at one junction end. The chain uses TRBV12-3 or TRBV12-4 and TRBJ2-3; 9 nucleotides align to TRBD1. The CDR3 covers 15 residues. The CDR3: CASSLNTGGSDTQYF. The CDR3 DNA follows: TGTGCTAGCAGTTTAAATACAGGGGGCTCAGATACGCAGTATTTT.

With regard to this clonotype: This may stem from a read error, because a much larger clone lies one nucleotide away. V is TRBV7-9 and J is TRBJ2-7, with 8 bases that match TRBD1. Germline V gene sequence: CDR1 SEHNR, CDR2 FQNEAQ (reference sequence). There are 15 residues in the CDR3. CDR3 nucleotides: TGTGCCAGCAGCCCGGGACAGGCCGACTCCTACGAGCAGTGCTTC. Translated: CASSPGQADSYEQCF.

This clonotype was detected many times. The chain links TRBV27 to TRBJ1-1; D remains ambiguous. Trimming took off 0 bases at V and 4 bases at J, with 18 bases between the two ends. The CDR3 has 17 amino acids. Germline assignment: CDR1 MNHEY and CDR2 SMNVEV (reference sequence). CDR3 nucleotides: TGTGCCAGCAGTTTATCCCGGACCGACAATTTTGGCACTGAAGCTTTCTTT. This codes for CASSLSRTDNFGTEAFF.